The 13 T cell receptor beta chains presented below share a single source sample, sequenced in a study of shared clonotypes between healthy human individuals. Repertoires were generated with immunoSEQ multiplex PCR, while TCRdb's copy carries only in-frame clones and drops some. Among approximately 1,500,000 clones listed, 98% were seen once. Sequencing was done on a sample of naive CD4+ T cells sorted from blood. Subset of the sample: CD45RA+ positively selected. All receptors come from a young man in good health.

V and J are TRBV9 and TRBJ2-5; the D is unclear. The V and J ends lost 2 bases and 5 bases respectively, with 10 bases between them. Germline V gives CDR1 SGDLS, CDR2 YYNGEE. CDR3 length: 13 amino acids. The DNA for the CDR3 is TGTGCCAGCAGCGTCGCGGTTCGGGAGACCCAGTACTTC. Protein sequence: CASSVAVRETQYF.

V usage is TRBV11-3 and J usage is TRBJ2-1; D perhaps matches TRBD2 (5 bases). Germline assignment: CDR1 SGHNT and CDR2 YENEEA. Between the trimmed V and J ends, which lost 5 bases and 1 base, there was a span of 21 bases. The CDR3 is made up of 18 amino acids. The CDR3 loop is CASSRGTSGSGSYNEQFF. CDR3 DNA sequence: TGTGCCAGCAGCCGTGGCACATCGGGGAGTGGATCCTACAATGAGCAGTTCTTC.

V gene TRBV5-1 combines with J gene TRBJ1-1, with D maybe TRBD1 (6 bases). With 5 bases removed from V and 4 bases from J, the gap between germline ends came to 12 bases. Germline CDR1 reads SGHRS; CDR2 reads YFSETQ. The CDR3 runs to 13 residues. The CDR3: CASRQEGVTEAFF. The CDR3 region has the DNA TGCGCCAGCAGACAAGAGGGGGTCACTGAAGCTTTCTTT.

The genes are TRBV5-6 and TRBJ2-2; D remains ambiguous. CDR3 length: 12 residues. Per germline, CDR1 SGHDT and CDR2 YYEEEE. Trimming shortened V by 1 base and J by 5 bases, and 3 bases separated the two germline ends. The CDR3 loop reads CASSLHTGELFF. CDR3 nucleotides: TGTGCCAGCAGCTTGCATACCGGGGAGCTGTTTTTT.

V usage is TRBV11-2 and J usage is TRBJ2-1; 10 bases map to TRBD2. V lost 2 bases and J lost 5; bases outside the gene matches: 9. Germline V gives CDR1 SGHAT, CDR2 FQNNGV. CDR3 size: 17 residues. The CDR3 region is CASSLNRLAGVDNEQFF. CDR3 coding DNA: TGTGCCAGCAGCTTAAATAGGCTAGCGGGAGTGGACAATGAGCAGTTCTTC.

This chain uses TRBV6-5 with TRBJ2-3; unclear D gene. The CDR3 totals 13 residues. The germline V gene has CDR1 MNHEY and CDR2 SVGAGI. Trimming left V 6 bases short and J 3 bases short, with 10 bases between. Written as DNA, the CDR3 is TGTGCCAGCAGACCCGCCTTGACAGATACGCAGTATTTT. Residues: CASRPALTDTQYF.

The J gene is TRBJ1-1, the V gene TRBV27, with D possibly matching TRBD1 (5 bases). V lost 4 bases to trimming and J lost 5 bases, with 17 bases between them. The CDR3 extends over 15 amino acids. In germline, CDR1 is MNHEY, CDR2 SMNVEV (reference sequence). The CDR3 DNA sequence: TGTGCCAGCAGTTCGCCCTCAGGGCACGGTACTGAAGCTTTCTTT. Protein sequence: CASSSPSGHGTEAFF.

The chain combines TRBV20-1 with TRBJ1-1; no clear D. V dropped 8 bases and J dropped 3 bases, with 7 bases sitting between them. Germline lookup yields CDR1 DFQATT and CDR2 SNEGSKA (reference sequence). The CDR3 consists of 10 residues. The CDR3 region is CSSRHTEAFF. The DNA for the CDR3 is TGCAGTTCCAGGCACACTGAAGCTTTCTTT.

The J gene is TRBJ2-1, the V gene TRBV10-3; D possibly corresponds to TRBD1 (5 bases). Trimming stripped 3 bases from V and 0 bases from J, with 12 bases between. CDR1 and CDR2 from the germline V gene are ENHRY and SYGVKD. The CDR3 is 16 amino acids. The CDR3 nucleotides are TGTGCCATCAGTGAACAGGCCGCCGGCTCCTACAATGAGCAGTTCTTC. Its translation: CAISEQAAGSYNEQFF.

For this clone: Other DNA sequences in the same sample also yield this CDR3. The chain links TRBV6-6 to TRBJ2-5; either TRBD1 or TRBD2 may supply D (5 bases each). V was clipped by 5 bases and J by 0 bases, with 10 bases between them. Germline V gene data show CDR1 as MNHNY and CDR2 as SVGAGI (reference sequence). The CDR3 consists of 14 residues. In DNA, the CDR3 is TGTGCCAGCAGTCCAGGGACGTACCAAGAGACCCAGTACTTC. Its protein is CASSPGTYQETQYF.

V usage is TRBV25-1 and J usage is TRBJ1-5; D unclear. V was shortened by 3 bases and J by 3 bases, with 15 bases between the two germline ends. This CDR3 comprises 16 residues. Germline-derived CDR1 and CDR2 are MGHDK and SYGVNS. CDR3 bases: TGTGCCAGCAGTGAGAAGCCAGGCAGCCCCAATCAGCCCCAGCATTTT. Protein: CASSEKPGSPNQPQHF.

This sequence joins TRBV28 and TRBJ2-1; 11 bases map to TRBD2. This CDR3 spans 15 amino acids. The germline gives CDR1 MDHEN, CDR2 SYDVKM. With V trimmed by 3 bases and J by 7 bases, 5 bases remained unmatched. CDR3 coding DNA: TGTGCCAGCAGTTTCGCGGCTAGCGGGAGGAATGAGCAGTTCTTC. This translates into CASSFAASGRNEQFF.

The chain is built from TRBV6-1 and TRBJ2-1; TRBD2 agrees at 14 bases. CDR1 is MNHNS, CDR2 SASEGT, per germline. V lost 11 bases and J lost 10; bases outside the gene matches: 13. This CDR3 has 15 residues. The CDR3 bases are TGTGCCGGACGATTTGGTGGACTAGCGGGAGGCGAGCAGTTCTTC. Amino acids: CAGRFGGLAGGEQFF.